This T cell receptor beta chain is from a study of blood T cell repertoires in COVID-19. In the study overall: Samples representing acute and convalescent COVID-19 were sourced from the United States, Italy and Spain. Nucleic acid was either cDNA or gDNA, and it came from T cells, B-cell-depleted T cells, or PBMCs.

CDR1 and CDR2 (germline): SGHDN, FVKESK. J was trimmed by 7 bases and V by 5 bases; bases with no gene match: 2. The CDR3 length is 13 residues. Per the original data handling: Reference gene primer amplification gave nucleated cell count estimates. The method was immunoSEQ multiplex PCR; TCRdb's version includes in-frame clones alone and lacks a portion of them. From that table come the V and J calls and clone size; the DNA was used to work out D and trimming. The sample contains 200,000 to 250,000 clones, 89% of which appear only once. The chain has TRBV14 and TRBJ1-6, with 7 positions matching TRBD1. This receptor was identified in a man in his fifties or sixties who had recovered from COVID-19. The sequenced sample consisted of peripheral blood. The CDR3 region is CASSNRGNSPLHF. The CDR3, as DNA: TGTGCCAGCAGCAACAGGGGAAATTCACCCCTCCACTTT.